This TCR beta chain comes out of a study of post-analysis software for immune sequencing data. Looking at the study overall: There were relapsing-remitting, secondary progressive and progressive-relapsing multiple sclerosis among the disease courses included.

Points from the study as a whole: Included in a set of about five TRBV segments more frequent in patients than controls were TRBV5-6, TRBV5-1 and TRBV20-1.

In regard to this clonotype: Its antigen is not known.

Presence of unique molecular identifiers characterized the TCR beta cDNA libraries. Each CDR3 protein is one row after TCRdb ran MiXCR on the PCR reads. Altogether more than 450,000 distinct CDR3 sequences are present, 34% being singletons, with the ten largest covering approximately 6%. The junction had 11 bases not matched to a gene; V was cut back by 1 base and J by 5 bases. The CDR3 covers 17 residues. The chain carries TRBV12-3 or TRBV12-4 and TRBJ1-1; 9 bases are a match to TRBD1. The TCR originated in a girl aged 2-17 years with multiple sclerosis. Sample: blood. The CDR3 loop is CASSLVLGGTGSTEAFF. CDR3 in DNA: TGTGCCAGCAGTTTAGTTTTAGGCGGGACAGGGTCAACTGAAGCTTTCTTT.